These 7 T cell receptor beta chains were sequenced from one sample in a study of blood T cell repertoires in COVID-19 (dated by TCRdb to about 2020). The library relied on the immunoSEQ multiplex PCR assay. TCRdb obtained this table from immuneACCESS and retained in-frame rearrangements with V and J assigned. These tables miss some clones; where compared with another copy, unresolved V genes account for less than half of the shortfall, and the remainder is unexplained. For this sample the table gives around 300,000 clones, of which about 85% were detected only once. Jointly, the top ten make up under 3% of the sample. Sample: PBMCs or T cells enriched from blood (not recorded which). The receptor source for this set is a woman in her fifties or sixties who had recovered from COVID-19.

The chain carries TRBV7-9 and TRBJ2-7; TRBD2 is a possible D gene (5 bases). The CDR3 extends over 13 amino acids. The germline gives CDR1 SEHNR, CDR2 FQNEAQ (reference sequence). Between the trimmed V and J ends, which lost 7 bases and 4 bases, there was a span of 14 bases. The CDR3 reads CASNLGLGYEQYF. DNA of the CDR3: TGTGCCAGCAACCTAGGACTCGGTTACGAGCAGTACTTC.

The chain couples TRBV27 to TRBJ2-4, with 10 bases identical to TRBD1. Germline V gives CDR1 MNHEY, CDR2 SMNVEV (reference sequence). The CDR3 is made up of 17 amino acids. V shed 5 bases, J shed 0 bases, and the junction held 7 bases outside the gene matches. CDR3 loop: CASSTRTGGVAKNIQYF. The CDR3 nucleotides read TGTGCCAGCAGTACTCGGACAGGGGGAGTAGCCAAAAACATTCAGTACTTC.

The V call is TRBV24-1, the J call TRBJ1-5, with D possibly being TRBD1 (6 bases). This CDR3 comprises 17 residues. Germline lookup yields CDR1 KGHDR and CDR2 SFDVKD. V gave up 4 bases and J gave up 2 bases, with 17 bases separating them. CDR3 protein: CATSDSGTIGGNQPQHF. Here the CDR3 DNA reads TGTGCCACCAGTGACTCTGGGACAATTGGGGGCAATCAGCCCCAGCATTTT.

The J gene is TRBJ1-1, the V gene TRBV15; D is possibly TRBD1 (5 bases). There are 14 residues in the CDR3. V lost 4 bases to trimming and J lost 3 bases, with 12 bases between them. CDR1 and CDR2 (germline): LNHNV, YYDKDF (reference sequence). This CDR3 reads CATSKGWGDTEAFF. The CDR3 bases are TGTGCCACCAGCAAAGGGTGGGGGGACACTGAAGCTTTCTTT.

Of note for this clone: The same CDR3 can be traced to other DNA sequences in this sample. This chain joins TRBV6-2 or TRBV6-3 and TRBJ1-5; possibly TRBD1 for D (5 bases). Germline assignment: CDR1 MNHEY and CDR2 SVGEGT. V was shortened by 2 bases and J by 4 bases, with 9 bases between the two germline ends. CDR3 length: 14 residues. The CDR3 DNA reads TGTGCCAGCAGTTACAGCGGGGGGAATCAGCCCCAGCATTTT. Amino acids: CASSYSGGNQPQHF.

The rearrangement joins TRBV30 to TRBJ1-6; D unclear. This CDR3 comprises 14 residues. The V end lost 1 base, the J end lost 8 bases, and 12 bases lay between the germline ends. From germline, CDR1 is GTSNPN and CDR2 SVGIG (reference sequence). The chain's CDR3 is CAWSDWARDSPLHF. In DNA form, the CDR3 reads TGTGCCTGGAGTGATTGGGCCCGAGATTCACCCCTCCACTTT.

For the CDR3, the DNA is TGTGCCAGTAGTCCCCGCTCCTACAATGAGCAGTTCTTC. Translated, it gives CASSPRSYNEQFF. This chain links TRBV19 with TRBJ2-1; D not resolved. The V and J ends lost 5 bases and 0 bases respectively, with 5 bases between them. The CDR3 runs to 13 residues. Per the germline V gene, CDR1 is LNHDA and CDR2 is SQIVND (reference sequence).